This T cell receptor (beta chain) came from a study of beta chain features in type 1 diabetes. It was via CD45RO/CCR7/CD25/CD127/CD95/CD27 that CD4+ naive, central memory, regulatory and stem cell-like memory cells were sorted. Over 95% purity was reached by all sorted populations. cDNA synthesis used the whole RNA isolate, giving expressed TCRB sequences. Assay used: immunoSEQ multiplex PCR; TCRdb lists only in-frame clones, some missing. This table has 200,000 to 250,000 clones, 9.6% appearing once. The length of the CDR3 is 11 residues. Germline-derived CDR1 and CDR2 are SQVTM and ANQGSEA. The V segment lost 8 bases and the J segment 6 bases; nucleotides outside the gene matches: 6. This clone was counted between two and nine times.

The J gene is TRBJ1-2, the V gene TRBV29-1, with 7 bases aligning to TRBD1. This receptor was obtained from a young woman in good health. The specimen was naive CD4+ T cells from blood. The chain's CDR3 is CSTRTGDGYTF. For the CDR3, the DNA is TGCAGCACTCGAACAGGGGATGGCTACACCTTC.